A selection of T cell receptor beta chains follows, all from one sample in a study of blood T cell repertoires in COVID-19. Profiling relied on immunoSEQ multiplex PCR, and the TCRdb table lists in-frame clones only, not all of them. The sample contains about 75,000 clones, around nine tenths of which appear only once. Input material: peripheral blood. The receptors come from a human donor in a cohort sampled during active COVID-19. CDR3s include the opening cysteine and the closing phenylalanine or tryptophan. Each record gives: J gene, V gene, clone size, D gene, CDR3 DNA, CDR3 protein. The D gene is left open where the match is weak. The size entry is marked missing in some rows and otherwise reads once, few, many or a size class.

TRBJ2-5 | TRBV7-9 | - | - | TGTGCCAGCAGCGAGAGGGCAGCCCAAGAGACCCAGTACTTC | CASSERAAQETQYF
TRBJ2-5 | TRBV12-3/TRBV12-4 | - | TRBD2 | TGTGCCTCTCGACTAGCGGGGGTAGAGACCCAGTACTTC | CASRLAGVETQYF
TRBJ1-5 | TRBV28 | - | - | TGTGCCAGCAATCTGGGGCCCCGGTATAGCAATCAGCCCCAGCATTTT | CASNLGPRYSNQPQHF
TRBJ1-2 | TRBV19 | - | TRBD1 | TGTGCCAGTAGTGCGGGGACAGGAGCTAACTATGGCTACACCTTC | CASSAGTGANYGYTF
TRBJ1-1 | TRBV19 | - | TRBD1 | TGTGCCAGTAGTCCTAGACAGGGTCTGAACACTGAAGCTTTCTTT | CASSPRQGLNTEAFF
TRBJ2-2 | TRBV6-5 | - | TRBD2 | TGTGCCAGCAGTTACTCGACTAGCGGGGGGAGAGAGCTGTTTTTT | CASSYSTSGGRELFF
TRBJ2-1 | TRBV4-3 | - | TRBD2 | TGCGCCAGCAGCCACCTCGGACTAGCGGAGAACAATGAGCAGTTCTTC | CASSHLGLAENNEQFF
TRBJ2-1 | TRBV6-4 | - | TRBD1 | TGTGCCAGCATTCGGGGACAGGGGACCAAGTTATCTATACATCGGGGTGAGCAGTTCTTC | CASIRGQGTKLSIHRGEQFF
TRBJ2-3 | TRBV5-4 | - | - | TGTGCCAGCAAGCGTCACGCCACAGATACGCAGTATTTT | CASKRHATDTQYF
TRBJ1-2 | TRBV28 | - | - | TGTGCCAGCAGTCCCCATTCAGGAGGAGACTATGGCTACACCTTC | CASSPHSGGDYGYTF
TRBJ2-7 | TRBV6-5 | - | TRBD1 | TGTGCCAGCAGTTACGGGGACAGCTCTGGCGAGCAGTACTTC | CASSYGDSSGEQYF
TRBJ2-7 | TRBV5-1 | - | TRBD2 | TGCGCCAGCAGCGCTAGCGGGGGGGCTGTAGAGCAGTACTTC | CASSASGGAVEQYF
TRBJ2-7 | TRBV5-1 | - | TRBD2 | TGCGCCAGCAGCTTGATGCGGGGGAGCAACGAGCAGTACTTC | CASSLMRGSNEQYF
TRBJ2-7 | TRBV6-6 | once | TRBD1 | TGTGCCAGCAGTAACCCGGGACAGGGGACCTACGAGCAGTACTTC | CASSNPGQGTYEQYF
TRBJ2-2 | TRBV6-5 | - | TRBD2 | TGTGCCAGCAGTACTAGCGCAAACACCGGGGAGCTGTTTTTT | CASSTSANTGELFF
TRBJ2-3 | TRBV6-5 | - | - | TGTGCCAGCAGTTACTCGGGGCAGGGTACAGATACGCAGTATTTT | CASSYSGQGTDTQYF
TRBJ2-1 | TRBV24-1 | - | - | TGTGCCGTAACCTCAGCGGCCCTTCGCAATGAGCAGTTCTTC | CAVTSAALRNEQFF
TRBJ1-5 | TRBV10-3 | - | - | TGTGCCACTAGCGGGAGCGGCGGAGACAATCAGCCCCAGCATTTT | CATSGSGGDNQPQHF
TRBJ2-7 | TRBV14 | - | - | TGTGCCAGCAGCCCCTCCGGGTGGGGCCACGAGCAGTACTTC | CASSPSGWGHEQYF
TRBJ1-1 | TRBV10-3 | - | TRBD1 | TGTGCCATCAGAGGGGGACAGATCAACACTGAAGCTTTCTTT | CAIRGGQINTEAFF
TRBJ2-3 | TRBV5-6 | - | - | TGTGCCAGCAGCTTTCAACTAGGCACAGATACGCAGTATTTT | CASSFQLGTDTQYF
TRBJ2-3 | TRBV19 | - | TRBD1 | TGTGCCAGTAGGCAATCAGGGGGAGTCACAGATACGCAGTATTTT | CASRQSGGVTDTQYF